A selection of T cell receptor beta chains follows, all from one sample in a study of regulatory T cells in long-lasting Graves disease. Each CDR3 protein is one row after TCRdb ran MiXCR on the multiplex PCR reads. The sample contains around 480,000 distinct CDR3 sequences, roughly 17% of which appear only once. Another study also made use of these data, one on T cells in Graves' hyperthyroidism and ophthalmopathy.

This specimen consisted of peripheral blood mononuclear cells (PBMCs), obtained at new diagnosis, from a patient treated with antithyroid drugs. The receptor set was obtained from a man aged 35 to 55 with Graves disease. Both conserved end residues are part of each CDR3. The D gene is left open where the match is weak. Part of the rows lack a size; the others show once, few, many or a class for expanded clones.

J: TRBJ2-2
D: TRBD2
size: many
V: TRBV5-1
DNA: TGCGCCAGCGGTTACAAGACTAGCGGGAGAGAGGACACCGGGGAGCTGTTTTTT
CDR3: CASGYKTSGREDTGELFF

J: TRBJ2-3
D: TRBD1
size: .
V: TRBV27
DNA: TGTGCCAGCAGACCCCCGGGACAGGTCCCGAGTACGCAGTATTTT
CDR3: CASRPPGQVPSTQYF

J: TRBJ2-6
D: .
size: .
V: TRBV27
DNA: TGTGCCAGCAGTTTAAGTGCTAGTCGGGGTCTGGCAATTTCTGGGGCCAACGTCCTGACTTTC
CDR3: CASSLSASRGLAISGANVLTF

J: TRBJ2-1
D: TRBD2
size: few
V: TRBV5-1
DNA: TGCGCCAGCAGCTTACTTAGCGGGAAATCCTACAATGAGCAGTTCTTC
CDR3: CASSLLSGKSYNEQFF

J: TRBJ2-1
D: .
size: many
V: TRBV7-2
DNA: TGTGCCAGCAGCTCAGACAGTGGTGAGCAGTTCTTC
CDR3: CASSSDSGEQFF

J: TRBJ2-5
D: TRBD2
size: few
V: TRBV7-2
DNA: TGTGCCAGCAGCTTAGTTGGTACTAGCGGGAGGAAAGAGACCCAGTACTTC
CDR3: CASSLVGTSGRKETQYF

J: TRBJ2-1
D: .
size: few
V: TRBV10-2
DNA: TGCGCCAGCAGTGCCAGGGCTTCCTACAATGAGCAGTTCTTC
CDR3: CASSARASYNEQFF

J: TRBJ2-1
D: .
size: many
V: TRBV5-1
DNA: TGCGCCAGCAGCTTAAACCCGGCCACATACAATGAGCAGTTCTTC
CDR3: CASSLNPATYNEQFF

J: TRBJ2-1
D: TRBD1
size: many
V: TRBV5-4
DNA: TGTGCCAGCAGCCCAGGGGGCCCCTACTCCTACAATGAGCAGTTCTTC
CDR3: CASSPGGPYSYNEQFF

J: TRBJ2-1
D: .
size: .
V: TRBV11-2
DNA: TGTGCCAGCAGCACAGGCCGACCTAGCACCAACTCCTACAATGAGCAGTTCTTC
CDR3: CASSTGRPSTNSYNEQFF

J: TRBJ2-3
D: .
size: many
V: TRBV20-1
DNA: TGCAGTGCTAGAGAATGGGGGCAGAGCACAGATACGCAGTATTTT
CDR3: CSAREWGQSTDTQYF

J: TRBJ2-1
D: TRBD1
size: few
V: TRBV29-1
DNA: TGCAGCTGGGAAGGACAGGGATACAATGAGCAGTTCTTC
CDR3: CSWEGQGYNEQFF

J: TRBJ2-7
D: .
size: few
V: TRBV4-2
DNA: TGTGCCAGCAGCCTAGGACAGCGATCCCACGAGCAGTACTTC
CDR3: CASSLGQRSHEQYF

J: TRBJ2-1
D: TRBD2
size: many
V: TRBV6-2/TRBV6-3
DNA: TGTGCCAGCAGTAGCCCGGGGAGGGAAAGTAGGAATGAGCAGTTCTTC
CDR3: CASSSPGRESRNEQFF

J: TRBJ2-1
D: TRBD2
size: few
V: TRBV20-1
DNA: TGCAGTGCCCGACTAGCGGGACCCTACACTGAGCAGTTCTTC
CDR3: CSARLAGPYTEQFF

J: TRBJ2-3
D: TRBD1
size: many
V: TRBV27
DNA: TGTGCCAGCAGTTTGACAGGGAATTGGGGCACAGATACGCAGTATTTT
CDR3: CASSLTGNWGTDTQYF

J: TRBJ2-3
D: TRBD2
size: many
V: TRBV3-1
DNA: TGTGCCAGCAGCTTAGCGGGAGGACGAGGAACAGATACGCAGTATTTT
CDR3: CASSLAGGRGTDTQYF

J: TRBJ2-1
D: TRBD2
size: .
V: TRBV19
DNA: TGTGCCAGTAGTAGCCCCCTTCGGGAGGCCTACAATGAGCAGTTCTTC
CDR3: CASSSPLREAYNEQFF

J: TRBJ1-1
D: TRBD1
size: many
V: TRBV5-5
DNA: TGTGCCAGCAGCGGAGCTGACAGGGGGTACGCTGAAGCTTTCTTT
CDR3: CASSGADRGYAEAFF

J: TRBJ1-2
D: .
size: .
V: TRBV7-9
DNA: TGTGCCAGCAGCAGGGAAAATTATGGCTACACCTTC
CDR3: CASSRENYGYTF

J: TRBJ2-1
D: .
size: .
V: TRBV6-1
DNA: TGTGCCAGCAGTCCCCCAGGCTCCACGGAGAGGAATGAGCAGTTCTTC
CDR3: CASSPPGSTERNEQFF

J: TRBJ1-6
D: TRBD1
size: many
V: TRBV28
DNA: TGTGCCAGCAGTACACCGGGACAGGGCTACTCACCCCTCCACTTT
CDR3: CASSTPGQGYSPLHF

J: TRBJ2-7
D: .
size: .
V: TRBV7-9
DNA: TGTGCCAGCAACGGGCCGGACTCCTACGAGCAGTACTTC
CDR3: CASNGPDSYEQYF

J: TRBJ1-1
D: .
size: .
V: TRBV7-9
DNA: TGTGCCAGCAGCTTATTGGGGCCGAACACTGAAGCTTTCTTT
CDR3: CASSLLGPNTEAFF

J: TRBJ1-2
D: TRBD1
size: many
V: TRBV2
DNA: TGTGCCAACCCGACAGGGGACGGAGGCTACACCTTC
CDR3: CANPTGDGGYTF

J: TRBJ1-4
D: .
size: many
V: TRBV18
DNA: TGTGCCAGCTCTCGGGACACCCCAGGTGAAAAACTGTTTTTT
CDR3: CASSRDTPGEKLFF

J: TRBJ1-5
D: TRBD1
size: .
V: TRBV30
DNA: TGTGCCTGGGGCGGACAGGGCTACCAGCCCCAGCATTTT
CDR3: CAWGGQGYQPQHF

J: TRBJ2-1
D: .
size: .
V: TRBV24-1
DNA: TGTGCCACCAGTGGCGGGACGCCGGGACTGGAATACATCTTGGACAATGAGCAGTTCTTC
CDR3: CATSGGTPGLEYILDNEQFF

J: TRBJ1-5
D: TRBD1
size: .
V: TRBV2
DNA: TGTGCCAGCAGATTGACAGGGGATCAGCCCCAGCATTTT
CDR3: CASRLTGDQPQHF

J: TRBJ2-5
D: TRBD2
size: many
V: TRBV28
DNA: TGTGCCAGCAGTTCCCTTGGACTAGCGGGAGAAGAGACCCAGTACTTC
CDR3: CASSSLGLAGEETQYF

J: TRBJ2-7
D: TRBD1
size: few
V: TRBV28
DNA: TGTGCCAGCGGTCCCGCCCGGGACAGGGGCCTCGAGCAGTACTTC
CDR3: CASGPARDRGLEQYF

J: TRBJ2-2
D: .
size: .
V: TRBV12-3/TRBV12-4
DNA: TGTGCCAGCAGTTTAATTACAGGCGTAGGGGAGCTGTTTTTT
CDR3: CASSLITGVGELFF

J: TRBJ1-1
D: .
size: few
V: TRBV13
DNA: TGTGCCAGCAGCTTATATCTCGGGGGCGGAACTGAAGCTTTCTTT
CDR3: CASSLYLGGGTEAFF

J: TRBJ2-7
D: .
size: .
V: TRBV27
DNA: TGTGCCAGCAGTTTTGGGCAGCATTACGAGCAGTACTTC
CDR3: CASSFGQHYEQYF

J: TRBJ2-7
D: TRBD1
size: few
V: TRBV6-5
DNA: TGTGCCAGCAGTTACTCGGGCAGGGGGACCTACGAGCAGTACTTC
CDR3: CASSYSGRGTYEQYF

J: TRBJ2-1
D: TRBD2
size: few
V: TRBV5-6
DNA: TGTGCCAGCAGCCCCGGACTAGTGTTCGGCAATGAGCAGTTCTTC
CDR3: CASSPGLVFGNEQFF

J: TRBJ2-3
D: TRBD2
size: many
V: TRBV10-3
DNA: TGTGCCATCAGGCGAATTCTAGCGGCTAGCACAGATACGCAGTATTTT
CDR3: CAIRRILAASTDTQYF

J: TRBJ2-7
D: .
size: many
V: TRBV6-1
DNA: TGTGCCAGCAGTGAAGGATTCCTCCCGAGCTCCTACGAGCAGTACTTC
CDR3: CASSEGFLPSSYEQYF

J: TRBJ2-3
D: .
size: many
V: TRBV3-1
DNA: TGTGCCAGCAGCCAAGATCGCGGACGCACAGATACGCAGTATTTT
CDR3: CASSQDRGRTDTQYF

J: TRBJ2-3
D: TRBD2
size: many
V: TRBV20-1
DNA: TGCAGTGTGAGCGGGAGGGCCTCAGATACGCAGTATTTT
CDR3: CSVSGRASDTQYF

J: TRBJ2-3
D: TRBD2
size: many
V: TRBV28
DNA: TGTGCCAGCAGCTCCCTGGGGCGGGAGGTCCGAGATACGCAGTATTTT
CDR3: CASSSLGREVRDTQYF

J: TRBJ1-5
D: .
size: many
V: TRBV19
DNA: TGTGCCAGTACCGACCATAGGGGTAGCAATCAGCCCCAGCATTTT
CDR3: CASTDHRGSNQPQHF

J: TRBJ2-7
D: .
size: many
V: TRBV7-9
DNA: TGTGCCAGCAGCTTAGGACAGCGCTACGAGCAGTACTTC
CDR3: CASSLGQRYEQYF

J: TRBJ2-1
D: .
size: .
V: TRBV13
DNA: TGTGCCAGCAGCTTCCGACAGGAGCAGTTCTTC
CDR3: CASSFRQEQFF

J: TRBJ2-1
D: .
size: few
V: TRBV20-1
DNA: TGCAGTGCAACCAAGACCAGCAGCTCCTACAATGAGCAGTTCTTC
CDR3: CSATKTSSSYNEQFF

J: TRBJ2-3
D: TRBD2
size: many
V: TRBV10-3
DNA: TGTGCCATCAGTGAGTCTGCGGGAGGGCCAGATACGCAGTATTTT
CDR3: CAISESAGGPDTQYF

J: TRBJ2-1
D: .
size: many
V: TRBV6-1
DNA: TGTGCCAGCAGAGCCTCCTCCTACAATGAGCAGTTCTTC
CDR3: CASRASSYNEQFF

J: TRBJ1-6
D: .
size: .
V: TRBV20-1
DNA: TGCAGTGCCACAAACCGGAACTCCTATAATTCACCCCTCCACTTT
CDR3: CSATNRNSYNSPLHF

J: TRBJ2-3
D: TRBD1
size: many
V: TRBV20-1
DNA: TGCAGTGCGATCACAGGGGGCGGCACAGATACGCAGTATTTT
CDR3: CSAITGGGTDTQYF

J: TRBJ2-1
D: .
size: .
V: TRBV24-1
DNA: TGTGCCACCGTCCTAGGTCCGTCGGAGAGTGAGCAGTTCTTC
CDR3: CATVLGPSESEQFF

J: TRBJ1-3
D: .
size: few
V: TRBV6-1
DNA: TGTGCCAGCAGGACGGGGAGCTCTGGAAACACCATATATTTT
CDR3: CASRTGSSGNTIYF

J: TRBJ1-3
D: .
size: .
V: TRBV12-3/TRBV12-4
DNA: TGTGCCAGCAGGGGGTACTCTGGAAACACCATATATTTT
CDR3: CASRGYSGNTIYF

J: TRBJ1-3
D: .
size: .
V: TRBV12-3/TRBV12-4
DNA: TGTGCCAGCAGTTTAAGGGCAGTCTCTGGAAACACCATATATTTT
CDR3: CASSLRAVSGNTIYF

J: TRBJ2-1
D: TRBD2
size: many
V: TRBV2
DNA: TGTGCCAGCACCTGGGCTAGCGGGAGAGTCAATGAGCAGTTCTTC
CDR3: CASTWASGRVNEQFF

J: TRBJ2-7
D: .
size: many
V: TRBV3-1
DNA: TGTGCCAGCAGCCAATGGCCGAGCGCCCAAGGAGGCGAGCAGTACTTC
CDR3: CASSQWPSAQGGEQYF

J: TRBJ2-1
D: .
size: .
V: TRBV11-1
DNA: TGTGCCAGCAGCTTAGCCGAGGGACGGGATGAGCAGTTCTTC
CDR3: CASSLAEGRDEQFF

J: TRBJ2-7
D: TRBD1
size: few
V: TRBV10-3
DNA: TGTGCCATCAGTGAAACAGGGGGCTACGAGCAGTACTTC
CDR3: CAISETGGYEQYF